This T cell receptor beta chain came from a study of cytomegalovirus exposure and HLA in healthy donors. Per the germline V gene, CDR1 is SGHRS and CDR2 is YFSETQ. CDR3 length: 14 amino acids. The V end lost 0 bases, the J end lost 2 bases, and 9 bases lay between the germline ends. The PCR was carried out with 60 Vbeta primers and 13 Jbeta primers. The repertoire was sequenced with immunoSEQ multiplex PCR; TCRdb's copy has only in-frame clones and lacks some. Of just over 150,000 clones detected, around 76% appear once; the ten largest clones hold around 2%. The chain couples TRBV5-1 to TRBJ2-7, with D hard to call. The clonotype comes from a female donor in good health and CMV-seronegative. The sample was PBMCs. The CDR3 spells CASSLAGSPYEQYF. The CDR3 coding sequence is TGCGCCAGCAGCTTGGCAGGCAGTCCCTACGAGCAGTACTTC.